These T cell receptor beta chains were read from a single sample in a study of blood T cell repertoires in COVID-19. Using immunoSEQ multiplex PCR, the repertoire was profiled, and TCRdb retains in-frame clones only, with some absent. Among some 180,000 clones, 84% were seen once, and the ten largest hold more than 5.5%. Sequenced sample: peripheral blood. Every receptor here comes from a human donor in a cohort sampled during active COVID-19. CDR3s include the opening cysteine and the closing phenylalanine or tryptophan. The order of the fields is clone size, V gene, J gene, D gene, CDR3 DNA, CDR3 protein. The D gene is left open where the match is weak. Size is omitted from some rows. Given values are once, few, many or a class for expanded clones.

size: -; V: TRBV19; J: TRBJ1-5; D: -; DNA: TGTGCCAGTACGTACTCCTCAGGGAATCAGCCCCAGCATTTT; CDR3: CASTYSSGNQPQHF
size: -; V: TRBV27; J: TRBJ1-2; D: TRBD1; DNA: TGTGCCAGCAGTTTCGCCGGGGACAGGGTCGGCTACACCTTC; CDR3: CASSFAGDRVGYTF
size: -; V: TRBV19; J: TRBJ2-7; D: TRBD1; DNA: TGTGCCAGTAGTATATCGGGACAGGCCTACGAGCAGTACTTC; CDR3: CASSISGQAYEQYF
size: -; V: TRBV3-1/TRBV3-2; J: TRBJ1-2; D: TRBD1; DNA: TGTGCCAGCAGCTGGACAGGGGATGGCTACACCTTC; CDR3: CASSWTGDGYTF
size: -; V: TRBV10-2; J: TRBJ2-1; D: TRBD2; DNA: TGCGCCAGCAGCCCCGGGACTAGCCGAACCAATGAGCAGTTCTTC; CDR3: CASSPGTSRTNEQFF
size: few; V: TRBV5-1; J: TRBJ1-5; D: TRBD1; DNA: TGCGCCAGCAGCTTGGGGGGACAGTTCAATCAGCCCCAGCATTTT; CDR3: CASSLGGQFNQPQHF
size: -; V: TRBV19; J: TRBJ1-2; D: -; DNA: TGTGCCAGTAGTGAGAGCGTTACAGCAGGGTTAGTAGCTGGCTACACCTTC; CDR3: CASSESVTAGLVAGYTF
size: -; V: TRBV7-6; J: TRBJ1-2; D: -; DNA: TGTGCCAGCAGTCCCCGCGCGGGTAGGCAGCAAAAGGGAGGCTACACCTTC; CDR3: CASSPRAGRQQKGGYTF
size: -; V: TRBV2; J: TRBJ1-2; D: -; DNA: TGTGCCAGCAGTGAGAGGAGACACTATGGCTACACCTTC; CDR3: CASSERRHYGYTF
size: -; V: TRBV14; J: TRBJ2-6; D: -; DNA: TGTGCCAGCAGCCAACGGCGGGCCAACTCTGGGGCCAACGTCCTGACTTTC; CDR3: CASSQRRANSGANVLTF
size: -; V: TRBV14; J: TRBJ2-7; D: -; DNA: TGTGCCAGCAGCCATCAACAGGGAACCTACGAGCAGTACTTC; CDR3: CASSHQQGTYEQYF
size: once; V: TRBV12-3/TRBV12-4; J: TRBJ2-3; D: TRBD1; DNA: TGTGCCAGCAGTCCACAGGGGGCAGATACGCAGTATTTT; CDR3: CASSPQGADTQYF
size: -; V: TRBV5-5; J: TRBJ2-7; D: -; DNA: TGTGCCAGCAGCGGAGGGACTCCTCACGAGCAGTACTTC; CDR3: CASSGGTPHEQYF
size: -; V: TRBV6-4; J: TRBJ2-3; D: -; DNA: TGTGCCAGCAGTGACTCTAGGCAGGGGAAACATACCCCTTACACAGATACGCAGTATTTT; CDR3: CASSDSRQGKHTPYTDTQYF
size: -; V: TRBV27; J: TRBJ2-2; D: TRBD2; DNA: TGTGCCAGCAGTCTGGGGGGAGGGGTGACCGGGGAGCTGTTTTTT; CDR3: CASSLGGGVTGELFF
size: -; V: TRBV7-9; J: TRBJ1-6; D: -; DNA: TGTGCCAGCAGCCGGGGACAAGACAATTCACCCCTCCACTTT; CDR3: CASSRGQDNSPLHF
size: -; V: TRBV3-1/TRBV3-2; J: TRBJ2-2; D: TRBD2; DNA: TGTGCCAGCAGCCAAGGCGGGGGGCTCACCGGGGAGCTGTTTTTT; CDR3: CASSQGGGLTGELFF
size: -; V: TRBV9; J: TRBJ2-3; D: TRBD1; DNA: TGTGCCAGCAGACCTGGGACAGGACATACGCAGTATTTT; CDR3: CASRPGTGHTQYF
size: -; V: TRBV18; J: TRBJ2-3; D: -; DNA: TGTGCCAGCTCACCCCTCGAAGCCAGGTTGGCCCTTAGCACAGATACGCAGTATTTT; CDR3: CASSPLEARLALSTDTQYF
size: -; V: TRBV4-1; J: TRBJ1-1; D: -; DNA: TGCGCCAGCAGCCAAGTTCAGGGATCCGAAGCTTTCTTT; CDR3: CASSQVQGSEAFF
size: -; V: TRBV5-1; J: TRBJ2-7; D: -; DNA: TGCGCCAGCAGCTTGGTCGGCGGGACCTACGAGCAGTACTTC; CDR3: CASSLVGGTYEQYF
size: few; V: TRBV5-4; J: TRBJ2-2; D: TRBD1; DNA: TGTGCCAGCAGCTGGGGACAGAAGAAAACCGGGGAGCTGTTTTTT; CDR3: CASSWGQKKTGELFF
size: once; V: TRBV20-1; J: TRBJ1-1; D: -; DNA: TGCAGTGCTAGTAACCAGGAGGGGGCTTTCTTT; CDR3: CSASNQEGAFF
size: -; V: TRBV18; J: TRBJ1-2; D: -; DNA: TGTGCCAGCTCGCCGGACAGAGACTATGGCTACACCTTC; CDR3: CASSPDRDYGYTF
size: -; V: TRBV11-2; J: TRBJ1-4; D: TRBD1; DNA: TGTGCCAGCAGCTCGTGGACAGGGCAACTAAATGAAAAACTGTTTTTT; CDR3: CASSSWTGQLNEKLFF
size: -; V: TRBV5-6; J: TRBJ2-1; D: -; DNA: TGTGCCAGCAGCCACGACAGTGTTGAGCAGTTCTTC; CDR3: CASSHDSVEQFF
size: -; V: TRBV18; J: TRBJ1-1; D: -; DNA: TGTGCCAGCTCGCCTATAGTAGACACTGAAGCTTTCTTT; CDR3: CASSPIVDTEAFF
size: -; V: TRBV5-1; J: TRBJ1-2; D: -; DNA: TGCGCCAGCAGCTTCAGGACAAGAACTAACTATGGCTACACCTTC; CDR3: CASSFRTRTNYGYTF
size: once; V: TRBV28; J: TRBJ1-2; D: -; DNA: TGTGCCAGCAGTTTACACCTGGACAGTTTCGAATCCTATGGCTACACCTTC; CDR3: CASSLHLDSFESYGYTF
size: -; V: TRBV5-1; J: TRBJ2-2; D: -; DNA: TGCGCCAGCAGGAGGGATTGGTCGAACACCGGGGAGCTGTTTTTT; CDR3: CASRRDWSNTGELFF
size: few; V: TRBV7-2; J: TRBJ1-1; D: -; DNA: TGTGCCAGCAGTACCCAGGGCAGTGAAGCTTTCTTT; CDR3: CASSTQGSEAFF
size: -; V: TRBV9; J: TRBJ2-1; D: TRBD2; DNA: TGTGCCAGCAGCCCTCCGGTAGCGGGGGGCAATGAGCAGTTCTTC; CDR3: CASSPPVAGGNEQFF
size: -; V: TRBV15; J: TRBJ1-2; D: -; DNA: TGTGCCACCAGCAGAGAGGCGGAACCTAACTATGGCTACACCTTC; CDR3: CATSREAEPNYGYTF
size: -; V: TRBV13; J: TRBJ1-1; D: TRBD1; DNA: TGTGCCAGTCGGACAGGGGTAAACACTGAAGCTTTCTTT; CDR3: CASRTGVNTEAFF
size: -; V: TRBV3-1/TRBV3-2; J: TRBJ1-2; D: -; DNA: TGTGCCAGCAGCCAAGATGGGGAGGGGGGCGATGGCTACACCTTC; CDR3: CASSQDGEGGDGYTF
size: -; V: TRBV7-3; J: TRBJ2-5; D: -; DNA: TGTGCCAGCAGCTTATCTGGGCCTCAGGGAGAGACCCAGTACTTC; CDR3: CASSLSGPQGETQYF
size: -; V: TRBV6-1; J: TRBJ2-5; D: TRBD2; DNA: TGTGCCAGCAGTGAGGGAGGGTGGGAAGAGACCCAGTACTTC; CDR3: CASSEGGWEETQYF
size: -; V: TRBV11-1; J: TRBJ2-1; D: -; DNA: TGTGCCAGCAGCTTAGGGACATGGGGAAAAAATGAGCAGTTCTTC; CDR3: CASSLGTWGKNEQFF
size: -; V: TRBV18; J: TRBJ1-1; D: TRBD1; DNA: TGTGCCAGCTCACACCAATCACCCGGGACAGGCATCATGAACACTGAAGCTTTCTTT; CDR3: CASSHQSPGTGIMNTEAFF
size: -; V: TRBV2; J: TRBJ1-4; D: TRBD1; DNA: TGTGCCACCCATGGGACAGGGGTTTTCACTAATGAAAAACTGTTTTTT; CDR3: CATHGTGVFTNEKLFF
size: -; V: TRBV25-1; J: TRBJ1-2; D: TRBD1; DNA: TGTGCCAGCGCACAGGGGGATTATGGCTACACCTTC; CDR3: CASAQGDYGYTF
size: -; V: TRBV5-1; J: TRBJ2-3; D: TRBD2; DNA: TGCGCCAGCAGCTTGCGCGGGGGGCCAGATACGCAGTATTTT; CDR3: CASSLRGGPDTQYF
size: -; V: TRBV7-8; J: TRBJ2-2; D: TRBD2; DNA: TGTGCCAGCAGCTCCGGGACTAGCGGGGGATTAAACACCGGGGAGCTGTTTTTT; CDR3: CASSSGTSGGLNTGELFF
size: -; V: TRBV15; J: TRBJ1-1; D: -; DNA: TGTGCCACCAGCAACGGGAGGGAGGACACTGAAGCTTTCTTT; CDR3: CATSNGREDTEAFF